One TCR beta chain is described in this entry. Data came from immunoSEQ multiplex PCR; TCRdb stores just in-frame clones and leaves some out. The sample lists about 310,000 clones; 80% to 90% were seen once. J was trimmed by 3 bases and V by 5 bases; bases with no gene match: 5. CDR3 length equals 14 residues. Germline loops: CDR1 LGHNT, CDR2 FRNRAP. Cohort 3 recovery required two negative PCRs, clearance, or symptom resolution. This record belongs to a study of blood T cell repertoires in COVID-19. The V gene is TRBV12-5, the J gene TRBJ1-1; 8 bases match TRBD1. Sequenced material: PBMCs or T cells enriched from blood (not recorded which). The TCR comes from a man in his thirties or forties who had recovered from COVID-19. DNA for the CDR3: TGTGCTAGTGGTAGGACAGGGAGGGACACTGAAGCTTTCTTT. The encoded protein is CASGRTGRDTEAFF. The complete variable domain, with remaining parts taken from reference TRBV12-5 and TRBJ1-1, reads DARVTQTPRHKVTEMGQEVTMRCQPILGHNTVFWYRQTMMQGLELLAYFRNRAPLDDSGMPKDRFSAEMPDATLATLKIQPSEPRDSAVYFCASGRTGRDTEAFFGQGTRLTVV.